The 3 T cell receptor beta chains listed next were all sequenced from one sample in a study of cytomegalovirus exposure and HLA in healthy donors. A multiplex PCR was run with 60 Vbeta primers and 13 Jbeta primers. Measured with immunoSEQ multiplex PCR; TCRdb has only the in-frame clones, and not every one. Here the sample spans 150,000 or so clones, approximately 78% being singletons. The sequenced material came from PBMCs. Source of these receptors: a man aged 35 to 55 in good health and CMV-seropositive.

DNA of the CDR3: TGTGCCAGTAGAGAGTCCGCGACAGCTAACTATGGCTACACCTTC. It yields the protein CASRESATANYGYTF. The rearrangement links TRBV19 to TRBJ1-2, with a weak D call TRBD1 (5 bases). CDR1 is LNHDA and CDR2 is SQIVND in the germline V gene (reference sequence). The germline V and J ends were trimmed by 6 bases and 0 bases, with 14 bases remaining between them. This CDR3 region has 15 residues.

This clone was counted between two and nine times. The rearrangement links TRBV28 to TRBJ2-3, with D perhaps matching TRBD2 (6 bases). CDR1 is MDHEN, CDR2 SYDVKM, per germline. V was pared by 7 bases and J by 6 bases, with 17 bases between. This CDR3 has 14 amino acids. CDR3 in DNA: TGTGCCAGCATTAGAACGACCCGGGGGGATACGCAGTATTTT. It is translated as CASIRTTRGDTQYF.

The chain uses TRBV9 and TRBJ2-7; TRBD2 matches at 8 bases. The CDR3 covers 16 residues. V trimming: 3 bases; J trimming: 2 bases; junction bases outside the gene matches: 10. CDR1 and CDR2 from the germline V gene are SGDLS and YYNGEE. CDR3 amino acids: CASSEGPTSGTYEQYF. CDR3 bases: TGTGCCAGCAGCGAGGGTCCCACTAGCGGTACCTACGAGCAGTACTTC.